A selection of T cell receptor beta chains follows, all from one sample in a study of T cell responses to AZD1222 COVID-19 vaccine. The repertoire was sequenced with immunoSEQ multiplex PCR; TCRdb's copy has only in-frame clones and lacks some. The data hold 150,000 to 200,000 clones, with 80% to 90% observed a single time. The sample in question was peripheral blood, obtained 28 days after the second AZD1222 dose. These receptor sequences come from an adult who received the AZD1222 COVID-19 vaccine. CDR3s include the opening cysteine and the closing phenylalanine or tryptophan. Each record gives: V gene, clone size, J gene, D gene, CDR3 length, CDR3 protein, CDR3 DNA. The D gene is left open where the match is weak. Size is stated for part of the rows, as once, few or many counts, or as a class when the clone is expanded.

TRBV19	.	TRBJ2-1	.	15	CASSTDLSSYNEQFF	TGTGCCAGTAGTACCGACCTGAGCTCCTACAATGAGCAGTTCTTC
TRBV4-2	.	TRBJ2-1	TRBD1	13	CASSQDGGTGQFF	TGTGCCAGCAGCCAAGATGGGGGGACAGGACAGTTCTTC
TRBV28	.	TRBJ1-4	.	15	CASSPQGTPNEKLFF	TGTGCCAGCAGCCCCCAGGGGACCCCTAATGAAAAACTGTTTTTT
TRBV7-3	.	TRBJ2-1	TRBD2	15	CASSPGLAGAGEQFF	TGTGCCAGCAGCCCTGGACTAGCGGGGGCGGGTGAGCAGTTCTTC
TRBV2	.	TRBJ2-1	TRBD2	17	CASTKARGGLTYNEQFF	TGTGCCAGCACCAAGGCCCGCGGGGGGTTGACCTACAATGAGCAGTTCTTC
TRBV6-1	.	TRBJ1-2	.	13	CASRQTLTSGYTF	TGTGCCAGCAGGCAAACGCTGACGTCTGGCTACACCTTC
TRBV12-5	.	TRBJ2-7	TRBD1	19	CASGLVIGTGSLKPGEQYF	TGTGCTAGTGGCCTCGTCATTGGGACAGGGTCTTTGAAACCGGGCGAGCAGTACTTC
TRBV29-1	once	TRBJ1-2	.	11	CSAQTAGAHTF	TGCAGCGCCCAAACGGCAGGGGCCCACACCTTC
TRBV6-5	once	TRBJ2-7	TRBD1	14	CASRQGQGAYEQYF	TGTGCCAGCAGACAAGGACAGGGGGCCTACGAGCAGTACTTC
TRBV6-6	once	TRBJ1-1	.	14	CASSLWVMNTEAFF	TGTGCCAGCAGCCTGTGGGTAATGAACACTGAAGCTTTCTTT
TRBV5-1	.	TRBJ1-1	.	15	CASSLADSRLTEAFF	TGCGCCAGCAGCTTGGCTGACAGCCGGCTCACTGAAGCTTTCTTT
TRBV6-5	.	TRBJ2-7	.	12	CASKQPLYEQYF	TGTGCCAGCAAACAGCCGCTCTACGAGCAGTACTTC
TRBV6-5	.	TRBJ1-1	.	12	CASRSGFQNGFF	TGTGCCAGCAGATCAGGGTTTCAGAATGGTTTCTTT
TRBV5-1	.	TRBJ2-3	TRBD2	15	CASSLEAGGTDTQYF	TGCGCCAGCAGCTTGGAGGCGGGGGGCACAGATACGCAGTATTTT
TRBV9	.	TRBJ1-6	TRBD1	19	CASSVVTPSWGQYNSPLHF	TGTGCCAGCAGCGTAGTTACCCCCTCGTGGGGACAGTATAATTCACCCCTCCACTTT
TRBV12-5	.	TRBJ1-2	.	17	CASGLSPWTPSNHGYTF	TGTGCTAGTGGTTTATCCCCGTGGACCCCCTCGAACCATGGCTACACCTTC
TRBV27	.	TRBJ1-6	.	13	CASSFLVNSPLHF	TGTGCCAGCAGTTTTCTCGTTAATTCACCCCTCCACTTT
TRBV5-6	.	TRBJ2-7	TRBD1	15	CASRGWGQGTHEQYF	TGTGCCAGCAGGGGGTGGGGACAGGGGACCCACGAGCAGTACTTC
TRBV18	.	TRBJ2-2	TRBD2	16	CASSRGLAGATGELFF	TGTGCCAGCTCCCGAGGACTAGCGGGGGCCACCGGGGAGCTGTTTTTT
TRBV10-3	.	TRBJ2-7	TRBD1	13	CAISVDRAHEQYF	TGTGCCATCAGTGTGGACAGGGCCCACGAGCAGTACTTC
TRBV7-3	.	TRBJ2-2	.	13	CASSQAGPGELFF	TGTGCCAGCAGCCAAGCCGGGCCCGGGGAGCTGTTTTTT
TRBV19	.	TRBJ1-5	.	12	CASSNSYQPQHF	TGTGCCAGTAGTAACAGTTATCAGCCCCAGCATTTT
TRBV25-1	.	TRBJ2-2	.	15	CASRGGKWNTGELFF	TGTGCCAGCCGAGGGGGGAAATGGAACACCGGGGAGCTGTTTTTT
TRBV10-1	.	TRBJ2-3	.	15	CASSESRGPIDTQYF	TGCGCCAGCAGTGAGTCCCGGGGTCCGATAGATACGCAGTATTTT
TRBV10-3	.	TRBJ1-3	.	16	CAISERGSHSGNTIYF	TGTGCCATCAGTGAGAGGGGCAGTCACTCTGGAAACACCATATATTTT
TRBV19	.	TRBJ2-1	.	15	CASSIEAGYYNEQFF	TGTGCCAGTAGTATAGAAGCAGGGTACTACAATGAGCAGTTCTTC
TRBV19	.	TRBJ1-2	.	13	CASSSDSLYGYTF	TGTGCCAGTAGTTCTGACAGCCTCTATGGCTACACCTTC
TRBV19	.	TRBJ2-6	TRBD1	15	CASKDRVGGANVLTF	TGTGCCAGTAAGGACAGGGTAGGTGGGGCCAACGTCCTGACTTTC
TRBV7-9	.	TRBJ2-7	.	17	CASTLFPGGRSSYEQYF	TGTGCCAGCACCCTATTCCCGGGGGGCAGGAGCTCCTACGAGCAGTACTTC
TRBV6-5	.	TRBJ2-2	.	12	CASRAGLGELFF	TGTGCCAGCAGGGCAGGGCTTGGGGAGCTGTTTTTT
TRBV5-1	.	TRBJ1-2	.	14	CASSGSAGVAGYTF	TGCGCCAGCAGCGGCTCGGCGGGGGTGGCTGGCTACACCTTC
TRBV19	.	TRBJ1-1	.	13	CASREIGDTEAFF	TGTGCCAGTAGGGAAATAGGGGACACTGAAGCTTTCTTT
TRBV10-1	.	TRBJ2-7	.	14	CASSDARIPYEQYF	TGCGCCAGCAGTGATGCCCGGATCCCCTACGAGCAGTACTTC
TRBV9	.	TRBJ2-1	.	15	CASSQGSGSYNEQFF	TGTGCCAGCAGTCAGGGGTCGGGCTCCTACAATGAGCAGTTCTTC
TRBV2	.	TRBJ1-4	.	13	CASTKGRIEKLFF	TGTGCCAGCACCAAGGGAAGGATTGAAAAACTGTTTTTT
TRBV7-9	.	TRBJ1-1	.	16	CASSSDRTPMSTEAFF	TGTGCCAGCAGCTCCGATCGGACCCCTATGAGCACTGAAGCTTTCTTT
TRBV6-5	.	TRBJ2-4	.	13	CASAWNAKNIQYF	TGTGCCAGCGCTTGGAATGCCAAAAACATTCAGTACTTC
TRBV29-1	.	TRBJ2-5	.	14	CSVEGQVEQETQYF	TGCAGCGTTGAAGGGCAGGTAGAACAAGAGACCCAGTACTTC
TRBV30	.	TRBJ1-4	.	13	CAWSRLTNEKLFF	TGTGCCTGGAGCCGCCTAACTAATGAAAAACTGTTTTTT
TRBV11-3	.	TRBJ2-3	.	17	CASSLDGGGASTDTQYF	TGTGCCAGCAGCTTAGATGGGGGGGGCGCGAGCACAGATACGCAGTATTTT
TRBV5-1	.	TRBJ2-7	.	13	CASSLAQRYEQYF	TGCGCCAGCAGCTTGGCCCAGAGGTACGAGCAGTACTTC
TRBV9	.	TRBJ2-5	.	14	CASSVDPGLKTQYF	TGTGCCAGCAGCGTAGATCCCGGCCTGAAGACCCAGTACTTC
TRBV3-1/TRBV3-2	.	TRBJ1-1	.	13	CASKGTANTEAFF	TGTGCCAGCAAGGGAACAGCGAACACTGAAGCTTTCTTT
TRBV2	.	TRBJ2-3	TRBD1	14	CASTRDRSTDTQYF	TGTGCCAGCACCAGGGACAGGTCCACAGATACGCAGTATTTT
TRBV10-3	.	TRBJ2-2	.	13	CAISQGQTGELFF	TGTGCCATCAGTCAAGGCCAGACCGGGGAGCTGTTTTTT
TRBV30	.	TRBJ2-7	.	14	CAWSVDRHSYEQYF	TGTGCCTGGAGTGTAGACAGGCACTCCTACGAGCAGTACTTC
TRBV27	.	TRBJ1-1	.	13	CASSFAQNTEAFF	TGTGCCAGCAGTTTTGCCCAGAACACTGAAGCTTTCTTT
TRBV3-1/TRBV3-2	.	TRBJ2-2	.	16	CASSQAQGRYTGELFF	TGTGCCAGCAGCCAGGCGCAGGGAAGGTATACCGGGGAGCTGTTTTTT
TRBV19	.	TRBJ1-5	.	16	CASTGARGPGNQPQHF	TGTGCCAGTACGGGCGCTCGGGGTCCGGGCAATCAGCCCCAGCATTTT
TRBV7-2	.	TRBJ1-5	TRBD1	15	CASSPMGQGAQPQHF	TGTGCCAGCAGCCCTATGGGACAGGGGGCGCAGCCCCAGCATTTT
TRBV7-7	.	TRBJ2-3	.	14	CASSALRSTDTQYF	TGTGCCAGCAGCGCCCTTAGGAGCACAGATACGCAGTATTTT
TRBV4-2	.	TRBJ2-2	.	17	CASSQDRSGFDTGELFF	TGTGCCAGCAGCCAAGATCGGTCGGGTTTCGACACCGGGGAGCTGTTTTTT
TRBV5-1	.	TRBJ1-1	TRBD1	14	CASSLDRGHTEAFF	TGCGCCAGCAGCTTGGACAGGGGTCACACTGAAGCTTTCTTT